This TCR beta chain comes out of a study of response to subunit inactivated influenza vaccine. This clonotype has just a few counts. The germline gives CDR1 DFQATT, CDR2 SNEGSKA (reference sequence). The V gene lost 6 bases and the J gene lost 3 bases, with 15 bases spanning the gap. The CDR3 runs 14 residues. TCRdb called the RT-PCR reads again in MiXCR, with one record for every CDR3 protein. The data hold about 620,000 distinct CDR3 sequences, with about 11% observed a single time. The sample was also linked to a second study, of T cells expressing NK-cell markers. In that study: The TCR beta cDNA came from 5'RACE template switching with UMIs. An anti-gamma-delta TCR antibody restricted sorting to alpha-beta TCR T cells in several experiments. Among CD8+ T cells from more than five donors, dominant NKG2C+ clonotypes accounted for about 1.0-7.0%. Among several donors, these clonotypes also ranked first in the CD3+CD56-NKG2C+ fraction.

This sequence joins TRBV20-1 and TRBJ2-1, with a possible D match to TRBD2 (5 bases). The origin of this receptor is a man aged 45-65 years who received an inactivated influenza vaccine. Sample: PBMCs from blood, taken on the day of vaccination. This CDR3 is CSALKAVSYNEQFF. The CDR3 nucleotides read TGCAGTGCCCTAAAAGCGGTTAGCTACAATGAGCAGTTCTTC.